This T cell receptor (beta chain) was captured by sequencing in a study of Graves' ophthalmopathy and Graves' hyperthyroidism (dated by TCRdb to the late 2010s). Background on the whole study: Hyperthyroidism was considered stable if no progression to ophthalmopathy occurred within 18 months of follow-up. The study used TCR beta repertoire signatures to distinguish Graves' ophthalmopathy from Graves' hyperthyroidism and to predict progression to ophthalmopathy. In total, 135 blood samples were TCR-sequenced: 43 ophthalmopathy, about 75 hyperthyroidism and around 17 hyperthyroidism-to-ophthalmopathy patients. To explore V-J signatures distinguishing ophthalmopathy from hyperthyroidism, a discovery set of 100 patients (roughly 45 ophthalmopathy, about 57 stable hyperthyroidism) was enrolled. An independent validation cohort was composed of 18 hyperthyroidism patients and around 16 patients who later progressed from hyperthyroidism to ophthalmopathy. T-cell repertoires of thyroid tissue and blood were compared in over 5 hyperthyroidism patients. After sampling, hyperthyroidism patients received methimazole starting at 30 mg daily, and ophthalmopathy patients received high-dose intravenous methylprednisolone.

The hyperthyroidism patients were 18 to 65 years old and newly diagnosed, with a disease duration of less than 2 months. Patients with other autoimmune diseases, uncontrolled infections, pregnancy or lactation were excluded from the study. Clinical symptoms, serum thyroxine, TRAb, thyroid ultrasound and orbital computed tomography were used for diagnosis. Total RNA was extracted using Trizol reagent, and RNA quality was checked on an Agilent 2100 Bioanalyzer. For repertoire sequencing, TCR beta CDR3 regions were amplified from RNA transcripts. HTBI primers and the Qiagen OneStep RT-PCR kit were used in a first-round RT-PCR, which was followed by a second-round multiplex PCR, size selection and purification. Libraries were sequenced paired-end with 100 bp reads on an Illumina HiSeq2000. From the authors' description of their analysis: SOAPnuke was used to process the reads, removing any read that contained adapters or uncalled bases, had a mean Phred below 15, or lacked an exact match to the constant primer or identifier. COPE v1.2.5 was used to merge high-quality paired reads. Unique nucleotide sequences were defined as clonotypes and aligned to IMGT TRB V, D and J references using MiTCR v1.1. Analysis was restricted to V-J combinations with a frequency above 0.0001, which covered approximately 99% of repertoires. A TCR clonal expansion and chaos score per V-J combination was defined as the ratio of F50 clonal expansion to chaos observed in the TCRdist matrix. Welch's t-statistics and random forest were used to reduce features to more than ten V-J combinations, which were fed into a naive Bayes classifier. The Morisita-Horn index was used to measure how similar the thyroid and blood repertoires were. The public sequencing data were trimmed at Q25 with fastp and processed into clonotypes with MiXCR by TCRdb, which kept only in-frame beta chains. Each record represents a unique CDR3 protein, reported with the most common genes and DNA among its rows. The V and J calls follow TCRdb's processing rather than the paper's. This sample lists around 1,000,000 distinct CDR3 sequences; 36% were detected once. In total, the top ten clones hold more than 9.5% of the sample.

This clonotype was found many times. Its antigen is currently not known. Base qualities are not recorded, but no much larger clone differs from it by a single base. The paper's findings and limits, for the study overall: Most expanded thyroid clonotypes with frequency above 0.001 were also detected in blood, suggesting blood repertoires may reflect the thyroid immune response. Ophthalmopathy was separated from stable hyperthyroidism by the 13-signature model with about 90% sensitivity and around 81% specificity in cross-validation and with 80%/75% in the test set. No statistical method was used to set the sample size in advance, and the investigators knew which group each participant was assigned to. In validation, the model predicted ophthalmopathy progression with more than 55% sensitivity and about 73% specificity; 12 predicted patients were CT-confirmed with GO in a median of around 6 months.

V drops 5 bases and J drops 2 bases, leaving 13 bases in between. The cysteine opens and the phenylalanine closes a CDR3 of 13 amino acids. Only the CDR3 DNA stays, 39 bases, in frame from base 1. According to the germline V gene (reference sequence), CDR1 reads DFQATT and CDR2 reads SNEGSKA. The chain is made from TRBV20-1 and TRBJ2-7; the D region possibly corresponds to TRBD2 (5 bases align). The TCR comes from an adult man with Graves' hyperthyroidism. Input material: peripheral blood or thyroid tissue (not recorded which). The DNA sequence reads TGCAGTGCTCAACGACACGGGACCTACGAGCAGTACTTC. Its protein is CSAQRHGTYEQYF.